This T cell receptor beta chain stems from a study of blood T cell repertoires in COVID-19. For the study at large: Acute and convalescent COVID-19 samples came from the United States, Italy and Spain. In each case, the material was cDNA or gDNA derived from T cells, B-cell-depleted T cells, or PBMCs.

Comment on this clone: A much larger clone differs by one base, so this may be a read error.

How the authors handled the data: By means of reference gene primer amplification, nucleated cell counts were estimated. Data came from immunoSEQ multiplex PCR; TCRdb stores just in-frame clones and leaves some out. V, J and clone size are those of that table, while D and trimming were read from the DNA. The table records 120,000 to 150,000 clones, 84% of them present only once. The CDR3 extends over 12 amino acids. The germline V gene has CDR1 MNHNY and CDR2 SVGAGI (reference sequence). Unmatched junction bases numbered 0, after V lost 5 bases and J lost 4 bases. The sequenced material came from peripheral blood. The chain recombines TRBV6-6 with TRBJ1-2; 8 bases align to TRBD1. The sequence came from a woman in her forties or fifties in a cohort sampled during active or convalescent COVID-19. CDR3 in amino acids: CASSTGGYGYTF. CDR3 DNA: TGTGCCAGCAGTACAGGGGGCTATGGCTACACCTTC.